The rows below give T cell receptor beta chains drawn from one sample of a study of blood T cell repertoires in COVID-19. Profiling relied on immunoSEQ multiplex PCR, and the TCRdb table lists in-frame clones only, not all of them. Here the sample spans some 96,000 clones, roughly nine tenths being singletons. Sequencing was done on a sample of peripheral blood. The receptor source for this set is a man aged 55 to 70 with acute or convalescent COVID-19. Both conserved end residues are part of each CDR3. A D gene is named only where the DNA matches it firmly. Some rows mark clone size as missing; the rest say once, few, many or name a class of expanded clone.

d_gene,abundance,v_gene,j_gene,CDR3nt,CDR3aa
.,.,TRBV7-2,TRBJ2-6,TGTGCCAGCAGCCAATTCTCTGGGGCCAACGTCCTGACTTTC,CASSQFSGANVLTF
TRBD1,.,TRBV30,TRBJ1-2,TGTGCCTGGAGCGCGACAGGGGACTATGGCTACACCTTC,CAWSATGDYGYTF
TRBD1,.,TRBV5-1,TRBJ1-1,TGCGCCAGCAGACCCGGGACAGGGGGTCCCACTGAAGCTTTCTTT,CASRPGTGGPTEAFF
.,.,TRBV30,TRBJ1-2,TGTGCCTGGAGTACTGTTCACTATGGCTACACCTTC,CAWSTVHYGYTF
TRBD1,.,TRBV7-9,TRBJ2-3,TGTGCCAGCAGCTTAGAAGGGGACAGGGTCTCCAATACGCAGTATTTT,CASSLEGDRVSNTQYF
TRBD1,.,TRBV6-5,TRBJ1-2,TGTGCCAGCAGAAAGGACAGGGCGTATGGCTACACCTTC,CASRKDRAYGYTF
TRBD1,.,TRBV6-5,TRBJ2-7,TGTGCCAGCAGTAACCGGGACAGGGGTTACGAGCAGTACTTC,CASSNRDRGYEQYF
.,.,TRBV21-1,TRBJ1-1,TGTGCCAGCAGCCCGCCACCCCAGGGTCCAGTTGCTGAAGCTTTCTTT,CASSPPPQGPVAEAFF
.,.,TRBV6-5,TRBJ1-1,TGTGCCAGCAGCTCCGGGGGACTCCTGAACACTGAAGCTTTCTTT,CASSSGGLLNTEAFF
TRBD1,.,TRBV3-1/TRBV3-2,TRBJ1-4,TGTGCCAGCAGCCAATTTTTTGAGGGGACAGGAAAACTGTTTTTT,CASSQFFEGTGKLFF
TRBD1,.,TRBV5-1,TRBJ1-1,TGCGCCAGCAGCTTGACAGGGGGCGACGGTGAAGCTTTCTTT,CASSLTGGDGEAFF
.,.,TRBV5-1,TRBJ1-5,TGCGCCAGCAGCTTGACAGGGTGGAGAAGACCCATTGGCTCTCAGCCCCAGCATTTT,CASSLTGWRRPIGSQPQHF
.,.,TRBV27,TRBJ1-5,TGTGCCAGCAGTCACTCAGGGGAGGGGGGCAATCAGCCCCAGCATTTT,CASSHSGEGGNQPQHF
TRBD1,.,TRBV25-1,TRBJ1-4,TGTGCCAGCAGCGCCCCGGGACAGGGGAATGAAAAACTGTTTTTT,CASSAPGQGNEKLFF
.,.,TRBV7-9,TRBJ1-2,TGTGCCAGCAGTTCCCCCGCCGGAGCTAACTATGGCTACACCTTC,CASSSPAGANYGYTF
.,.,TRBV29-1,TRBJ1-2,TGCAGCGTGCCGGGTGGAAGAGGATTTAACTATGGCTACACCTTC,CSVPGGRGFNYGYTF
TRBD1,.,TRBV28,TRBJ1-2,TGTGCCAGCAGCCCCCGGACAGGGGGCGCCAGAGGCTACACCTTC,CASSPRTGGARGYTF
.,few,TRBV7-8,TRBJ2-2,TGTGCCAGCAGCCCTTGGGGGGGCGCGAACACCGGGGAGCTGTTTTTT,CASSPWGGANTGELFF
TRBD1,.,TRBV28,TRBJ2-6,TGTGCCAGCAGTATTCACCGGACAGGGTACGGGGCCAACGTCCTGACTTTC,CASSIHRTGYGANVLTF
.,.,TRBV6-5,TRBJ1-2,TGTGCCAGCAGGAAGGGGGAAGGCTATGGCTACACCTTC,CASRKGEGYGYTF
TRBD1,.,TRBV19,TRBJ1-5,TGTGCCAGTAGTAGTTCAGGACAGGAGAGAAATCAGCCCCAGCATTTT,CASSSSGQERNQPQHF
TRBD1,.,TRBV24-1,TRBJ2-5,TGTGCCACCAGTGATTCCCGGGACAGCCTGCGGGAGACCCAGTACTTC,CATSDSRDSLRETQYF
TRBD1,.,TRBV7-9,TRBJ1-2,TGTGCCAGCAGCCCGAATGGACAGGGCTATGGCTACACCTTC,CASSPNGQGYGYTF
.,.,TRBV5-1,TRBJ2-3,TGCGCCAGCAGCTTGTATTCTAGCACAGATACGCAGTATTTT,CASSLYSSTDTQYF
.,.,TRBV2,TRBJ2-7,TGTGCCAGCAGTACTTTAAACTACGAGCAGTACTTC,CASSTLNYEQYF
.,once,TRBV6-5,TRBJ2-7,TGTGCCAGCAGTTACAGACGGGACTACGAGCAGTACTTC,CASSYRRDYEQYF
.,.,TRBV10-1,TRBJ1-2,TGCGCCAGCAGCCGGGGTGGTGGCGGCTACACCTTC,CASSRGGGGYTF
.,.,TRBV30,TRBJ2-7,TGTGCCTGGAATGGTTACAGCGGCTCCGAGCAGTACTTC,CAWNGYSGSEQYF
TRBD2,.,TRBV5-1,TRBJ2-3,TGCGCCAGCAGCTTGGCCACAGCGGGGGGCACAGATACGCAGTATTTT,CASSLATAGGTDTQYF
TRBD1,.,TRBV10-3,TRBJ2-5,TGTGCCATCAGTGAACAGGGGGATGCCCAGTACTTC,CAISEQGDAQYF
TRBD1,.,TRBV19,TRBJ1-3,TGTGCCAGTAGTAGGATTGGGACAGCTAACTCTGGAAACACCATATATTTT,CASSRIGTANSGNTIYF
.,.,TRBV7-2,TRBJ1-1,TGTGCCAGCAGCACCCACAGGCTTGAAGCTTTCTTT,CASSTHRLEAFF
TRBD2,.,TRBV7-9,TRBJ2-5,TGTGCCAGCAGCCCGTATAGCGGGGGCCTTGAGACCCAGTACTTC,CASSPYSGGLETQYF
.,.,TRBV19,TRBJ1-4,TGTGCCAGTAGTCTTGTCGATGAAAAACTGTTTTTT,CASSLVDEKLFF
TRBD1,.,TRBV2,TRBJ1-5,TGTGCCAGCAGGTCGGGACAGGATAGGATTCAGCCCCAGCATTTT,CASRSGQDRIQPQHF
.,.,TRBV27,TRBJ2-3,TGTGCCAGCGAAGGAGGAGATACGCAGTATTTT,CASEGGDTQYF
TRBD1,.,TRBV30,TRBJ2-2,TGTGCCTGGAGAGGACAGGGGTCCAACACCGGGGAGCTGTTTTTT,CAWRGQGSNTGELFF
.,.,TRBV7-8,TRBJ1-6,TGTGCCAGCAGCCCCGACAGACCCAATTCACCCCTCCACTTT,CASSPDRPNSPLHF
.,.,TRBV18,TRBJ1-2,TGTGCCAGCTCACCCGAATTAACAGGGTTTGGCTACACCTTC,CASSPELTGFGYTF
TRBD1,.,TRBV5-8,TRBJ1-5,TGTGCCAGCAGCTTGGCACAGGGGGGACAGCCCCAGCATTTT,CASSLAQGGQPQHF